A single sample is the source of the 3 T cell receptor beta chains below, sequenced in a study of blood T cell repertoires in COVID-19. Measured with immunoSEQ multiplex PCR; TCRdb has only the in-frame clones, and not every one. The table includes hundreds of thousands of clones, about nine tenths detected once. Source material: PBMCs or T cells enriched from blood (not recorded which). Every receptor here comes from a woman aged 18-30 years who had recovered from COVID-19.

In nucleotides, the CDR3 is TGTGCCAGCAGCCCCGCGACAGGCTCTAATTCACCCCTCCACTTT. This gives the protein CASSPATGSNSPLHF. The chain carries TRBV7-8 and TRBJ1-6; a weak D match, TRBD1 (6 bases). Trimming pared 5 bases from V and 6 bases from J, leaving 14 bases between. CDR1 is SGHVS and CDR2 is FQNEAQ in the germline V gene. This CDR3 has 15 amino acids. Full variable domain (remainder filled in from reference TRBV7-8 and TRBJ1-6): GAGVSQSPRYKVAKRGQDVALRCDPISGHVSLFWYQQALGQGPEFLTYFQNEAQLDKSGLPSDRFFAERPEGSVSTLKIQRTQQEDSAVYLCASSPATGSNSPLHFGNGTRLTVT.

This chain connects TRBV7-3 to TRBJ1-1; D unclear. This CDR3 contains 13 residues. V was pared by 1 base and J by 6 bases, with 9 bases between. Germline CDR1 and CDR2: SGHTA and FQGTGA. CDR3 coding DNA: TGTGCCAGCAGCTTAATCGGGGAATCTGAAGCTTTCTTT. It translates to CASSLIGESEAFF.

J is TRBJ2-1 and V is TRBV5-1; D is possibly TRBD1 (5 bases). This CDR3 is built from 14 residues. CDR1 is SGHRS, CDR2 YFSETQ, per germline. V lost 4 bases to trimming and J lost 6 bases, with 14 bases between them. The CDR3 nucleotides read TGCGCCAGCAGCCCAGGACAAGATCGCAATGAGCAGTTCTTC. Its translation: CASSPGQDRNEQFF.